This T cell receptor beta chain was recorded in a study of neoadjuvant anti-PD-1 for oral cavity cancer. Most PBMC samples had roughly 0.45 ug input DNA in six replicates. The method was immunoSEQ multiplex PCR; TCRdb's version includes in-frame clones alone and lacks a portion of them. In the table there are 14,000 to 15,000 clones, more than 65% of which are singletons. The V gene's germline CDR1 is PRHDT and CDR2 FYEKMQ (reference sequence). The ends were cut back, 1 base at V and 2 bases at J, with 10 bases in the middle. The CDR3 is 15 residues long. The clonotype originates from a person between 35 and 79 years old with oral cavity squamous cell carcinoma. The chain recombines TRBV13 with TRBJ2-3, with D unresolved. Sequencing was performed on PBMCs, taken before nivolumab (anti-PD-1) treatment. CDR3 DNA sequence: TGTGCCAGCAGCTTAGTGGCAGAAGACACAGATACGCAGTATTTT. This gives the protein CASSLVAEDTDTQYF.